A single sample is the source of the 7 T cell receptor beta chains below, sequenced in a study of T cell responses to AZD1222 COVID-19 vaccine. Libraries were prepared by immunoSEQ multiplex PCR; TCRdb keeps only in-frame clonotypes and omits some of them. The table records about 170,000 clones, 85% to 90% of them present only once. The source was peripheral blood, collected 28 days after the second dose of the MenACWY control vaccine. Every receptor here comes from an adult who received the MenACWY meningococcal vaccine as a control.

This chain joins TRBV15 and TRBJ2-7; D is unclear. CDR1 and CDR2 from the germline V gene are LNHNV and YYDKDF (reference sequence). CDR3 length equals 13 residues. Trimming cost V 0 bases and J 4 bases, with 7 bases left between them. The CDR3, as DNA: TGTGCCACCAGCAGAGACGGGCAATACGAGCAGTACTTC. This gives the protein CATSRDGQYEQYF. The entire variable domain, with the rest obtained from reference TRBV15 and TRBJ2-7, is as follows: DAMVIQNPRYQVTQFGKPVTLSCSQTLNHNVMYWYQQKSSQAPKLLFHYYDKDFNNEADTPDNFQSRRPNTSFCFLDIRSPGLGDTAMYLCATSRDGQYEQYFGPGTRLTVT.

V is TRBV7-2 and J is TRBJ2-7, with 12 bases lining up with TRBD2. Germline trimming cut 5 bases from V and 2 bases from J; bases unmatched to any gene: 4. Germline V gene sequence: CDR1 SGHTA, CDR2 FQGNSA. CDR3 length: 15 residues. CDR3 amino acids: CASSISSGGAYEQYF. The CDR3 DNA is TGTGCCAGCAGCATCTCTAGCGGGGGGGCCTACGAGCAGTACTTC.

The V and J genes are TRBV19 and TRBJ2-5, with 10 bases that match TRBD2. J lost 1 base, V lost 3 bases, and 5 bases had no gene match. The CDR3 covers 16 residues. The germline V gene has CDR1 LNHDA and CDR2 SQIVND (reference sequence). CDR3 sequence: CASSMVSSGGQETQYF. CDR3 sequence (DNA): TGTGCCAGTAGTATGGTATCTAGCGGGGGCCAAGAGACCCAGTACTTC.

J is TRBJ1-4 and V is TRBV19; possible D gene TRBD1, 6 bases. From germline, CDR1 is LNHDA and CDR2 SQIVND (reference sequence). V gave up 5 bases and J gave up 6 bases, with 19 bases separating them. There are 16 residues in the CDR3. In nucleotides, the CDR3 is TGTGCCAGTAGTCCATTAAAGCAGGGGAAGGATGAAAAACTGTTTTTT. Encoded protein: CASSPLKQGKDEKLFF.

This clone was seen just once. The V call is TRBV19, the J call TRBJ1-5; no clear D gene. Germline V gene lookup returns CDR1 LNHDA and CDR2 SQIVND (reference sequence). CDR3 size: 12 residues. The V gene lost 4 bases and the J gene lost 5 bases, with 6 bases spanning the gap. DNA for the CDR3: TGTGCCAGTAGTAGGTGGGATCAGCCCCAGCATTTT. Residues: CASSRWDQPQHF.

This chain links TRBV24-1 with TRBJ2-7; the D gene could be TRBD1 or TRBD2 (5 bases each). The CDR3 has 15 residues. Germline V gene data show CDR1 as KGHDR and CDR2 as SFDVKD. V was pared by 3 bases and J by 4 bases, with 15 bases between. Here the CDR3 DNA reads TGTGCCACCAGTGATCCTCGGGACGCTCCATACGAGCAGTACTTC. It specifies CATSDPRDAPYEQYF.

The sample holds one count of this clone. The J gene is TRBJ2-7, the V gene TRBV9; TRBD1 agrees at 8 bases. CDR3 length: 16 residues. The V gene's germline CDR1 is SGDLS and CDR2 YYNGEE. V shed 0 bases and J 3 bases; nucleotides not matched to a gene: 8. The CDR3 DNA reads TGTGCCAGCAGCGTAGGGAGCAGGGGGCAATTCTACGAGCAGTACTTC. As protein: CASSVGSRGQFYEQYF.